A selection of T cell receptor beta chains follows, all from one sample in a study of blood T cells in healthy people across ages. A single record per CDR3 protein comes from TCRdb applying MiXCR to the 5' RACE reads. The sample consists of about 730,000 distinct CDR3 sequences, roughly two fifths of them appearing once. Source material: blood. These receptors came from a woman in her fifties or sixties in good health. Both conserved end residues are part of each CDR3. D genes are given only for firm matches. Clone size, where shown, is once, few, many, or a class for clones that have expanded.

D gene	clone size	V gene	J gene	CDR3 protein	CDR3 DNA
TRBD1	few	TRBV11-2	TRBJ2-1	CASSDSDRGGEGNEQFF	TGTGCCAGCAGCGACTCCGACAGGGGAGGAGAGGGCAATGAGCAGTTCTTC
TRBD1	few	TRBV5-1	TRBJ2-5	CASRPDRGPLIEETQYF	TGCGCCAGCAGGCCCGACAGGGGGCCACTTATTGAGGAGACCCAGTACTTC
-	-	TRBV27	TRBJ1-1	CASSLSVSLNTEAFF	TGTGCCAGCAGTTTGTCGGTTTCCTTGAACACTGAAGCTTTCTTT
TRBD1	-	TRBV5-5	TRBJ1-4	CASSLGGRGHNEKLFF	TGTGCCAGCAGCTTGGGAGGGAGGGGGCATAATGAAAAACTGTTTTTT
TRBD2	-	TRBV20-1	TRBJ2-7	CSGNAAGTSYEQYF	TGCAGTGGCAACGCTGCCGGGACTAGCTACGAGCAGTACTTC
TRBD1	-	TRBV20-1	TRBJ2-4	CSARVRGQGLAKNIQYF	TGCAGTGCTAGAGTACGGGGACAGGGGTTAGCCAAAAACATTCAGTACTTC
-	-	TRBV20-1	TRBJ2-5	CSARAQETQYF	TGCAGTGCTAGAGCGCAAGAGACCCAGTACTTC
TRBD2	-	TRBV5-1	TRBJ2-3	CASSLAQLATSTDTQYF	TGCGCCAGCAGCTTGGCCCAACTAGCGACAAGCACAGATACGCAGTATTTT
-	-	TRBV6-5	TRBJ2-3	CASSYRGLIDTQYF	TGTGCCAGCAGTTACAGGGGACTTATAGATACGCAGTATTTT
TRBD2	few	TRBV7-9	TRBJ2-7	CASSLPSGGGISYEQYF	TGTGCCAGCAGCTTACCTTCCGGCGGGGGGATATCCTACGAGCAGTACTTC
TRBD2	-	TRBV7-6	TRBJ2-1	CASSLARLAGGPSSNEQFF	TGTGCCAGCAGCTTAGCGCGGCTAGCGGGGGGGCCCAGTAGCAATGAGCAGTTCTTC
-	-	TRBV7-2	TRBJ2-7	CASSLLGSGSYNEQYF	TGTGCCAGCAGCTTATTGGGTAGCGGCTCCTACAATGAGCAGTACTTC
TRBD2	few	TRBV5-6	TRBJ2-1	CASTGLAGGSYNEQFF	TGTGCCAGCACCGGACTAGCGGGAGGCTCCTACAATGAGCAGTTCTTC
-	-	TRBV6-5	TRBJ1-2	CASSYGGGRYGYTF	TGTGCCAGCAGTTACGGGGGGGGAAGGTATGGCTACACCTTC
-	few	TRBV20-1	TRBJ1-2	CSARDGHRTGLGYTF	TGCAGTGCTAGAGACGGACACAGAACAGGCCTTGGCTACACCTTC
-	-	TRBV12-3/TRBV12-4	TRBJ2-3	CASSPLAGDTQYF	TGTGCCAGCAGCCCCCTAGCTGGAGATACGCAGTATTTT
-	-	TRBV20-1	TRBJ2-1	CSARDLTRHEGQFF	TGCAGTGCTAGAGACTTGACGAGGCATGAGGGGCAGTTCTTC
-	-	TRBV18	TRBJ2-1	CASSPPGVASSYNEQFF	TGTGCCAGCTCACCTCCAGGAGTAGCTAGCTCCTACAATGAGCAGTTCTTC
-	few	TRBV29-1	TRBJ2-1	CSVTPSGVQETQFF	TGCAGCGTGACCCCCAGCGGAGTACAAGAGACCCAGTTCTTC
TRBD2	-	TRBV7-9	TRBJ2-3	CASSSLADLTDTQYF	TGTGCCAGCAGCTCACTAGCGGACCTCACAGATACGCAGTATTTT
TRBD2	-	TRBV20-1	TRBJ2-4	CSASQAGGSENIQYF	TGCAGTGCTAGCCAGGCGGGAGGATCCGAAAACATTCAGTACTTC
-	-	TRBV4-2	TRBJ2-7	CASSQAGGLSSYEQYF	TGTGCCAGCAGCCAAGCCGGAGGGCTGAGCTCCTACGAGCAGTACTTC
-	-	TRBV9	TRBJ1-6	CASSVSNSPLHF	TGTGCCAGCAGCGTTTCGAATTCACCCCTCCACTTT